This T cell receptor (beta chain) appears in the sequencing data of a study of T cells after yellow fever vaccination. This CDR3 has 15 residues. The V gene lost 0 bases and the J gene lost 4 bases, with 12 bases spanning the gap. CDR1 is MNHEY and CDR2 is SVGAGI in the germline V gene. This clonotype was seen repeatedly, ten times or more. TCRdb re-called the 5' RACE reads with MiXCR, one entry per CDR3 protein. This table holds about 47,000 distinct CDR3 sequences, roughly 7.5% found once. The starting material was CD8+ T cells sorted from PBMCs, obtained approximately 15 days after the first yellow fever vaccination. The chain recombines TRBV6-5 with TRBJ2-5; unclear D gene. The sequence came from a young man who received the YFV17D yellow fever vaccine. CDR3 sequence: CASSYSASTGETQYF. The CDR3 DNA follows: TGTGCCAGCAGTTACTCGGCTAGTACTGGAGAGACCCAGTACTTC.